These 5 T cell receptor beta chains were sequenced from one sample in a study of cytomegalovirus exposure and HLA in healthy donors. In the PCR, 60 Vbeta and 13 Jbeta primers were used. The method was immunoSEQ multiplex PCR; TCRdb's version includes in-frame clones alone and lacks a portion of them. The table has around 110,000 clones, 55% to 65% seen once. Sequencing was done on a sample of PBMCs. Receptors originate from a woman between 35 and 50 years old in good health and CMV-seropositive.

This clone was picked up one time. The J gene is TRBJ2-5, the V gene TRBV13; 8 bases align to TRBD2. CDR3 size: 17 residues. In germline, CDR1 is PRHDT, CDR2 FYEKMQ (reference sequence). Unmatched junction bases numbered 10, after V lost 2 bases and J lost 2 bases. CDR3 amino acids: CASSLKLLAGIQETQYF. As DNA, the CDR3 is TGTGCCAGCAGCTTAAAGCTCCTAGCGGGCATACAAGAGACCCAGTACTTC.

A remark on this clone: The sample has other DNA sequences that encode this CDR3 too. This rearrangement joins TRBV29-1 to TRBJ1-1; no clear D gene. CDR1 SQVTM and CDR2 ANQGSEA come from the germline V gene. The CDR3 sequence is 12 residues long. Trimming left V 4 bases short and J 1 base short, with 7 bases between. CDR3 coding DNA: TGCAGCGTTGGTCGGGGGAACACTGAAGCTTTCTTT. Translating it yields CSVGRGNTEAFF.

The gene calls are TRBV25-1 and TRBJ1-2; D not certain. Germline V lookup: CDR1 MGHDK, CDR2 SYGVNS. CDR3 length: 14 amino acids. V gave up 1 base and J gave up 0 bases, with 6 bases separating them. The CDR3 nucleotides are TGTGCCAGCAGTGAATTCGAGGCTAACTATGGCTACACCTTC. Translating it yields CASSEFEANYGYTF.

The chain employs TRBV6-5 and TRBJ1-5; D not resolved. CDR3 length: 14 amino acids. The V end lost 6 bases, the J end lost 6 bases, and 15 bases lay between the germline ends. In germline, CDR1 is MNHEY, CDR2 SVGAGI. The CDR3: CASRRAITGQPQHF. CDR3 DNA sequence: TGTGCCAGCAGGCGGGCTATTACGGGTCAGCCCCAGCATTTT.

This clone occurred a few times. V and J are TRBV5-1 and TRBJ2-7, with D perhaps TRBD1 (6 bases). Germline-derived CDR1 and CDR2 are SGHRS and YFSETQ. V lost 0 bases, J lost 3 bases, and 10 bases lay in between. This CDR3 has 14 residues. The CDR3, as DNA: TGCGCCAGCAGCTTGGGACAGGCCCTCTACGAGCAGTACTTC. It codes for CASSLGQALYEQYF.